This section outlines one T cell receptor (beta chain) sequence together with its context. Its cognate antigen is unknown. The germline CDR1 and CDR2 sequences are MDHEN and SYDVKM. The CDR3 runs 12 residues. Between the trimmed V and J ends, which lost 7 bases and 6 bases, there was a span of 10 bases. These data are taken from a study of cytomegalovirus exposure and HLA in healthy donors. Whole-study findings and limits: Subsequent analysis showed first-cohort TCR clusters tending to co-occur in over a hundred validation repertoires.

TCRdb's table, derived via immunoSEQ multiplex PCR, lists solely in-frame clones and lacks some. The table has about 190,000 clones, more than 80% seen once. This sequence joins TRBV28 and TRBJ1-5, with D possibly matching TRBD1 (6 bases). Sequenced material: PBMCs. The TCR originated in a young man in good health and CMV-seropositive. Here the CDR3 DNA reads TGTGCCAGCAAACAGGGTCGTCAGCCCCAGCATTTT. Protein product: CASKQGRQPQHF.